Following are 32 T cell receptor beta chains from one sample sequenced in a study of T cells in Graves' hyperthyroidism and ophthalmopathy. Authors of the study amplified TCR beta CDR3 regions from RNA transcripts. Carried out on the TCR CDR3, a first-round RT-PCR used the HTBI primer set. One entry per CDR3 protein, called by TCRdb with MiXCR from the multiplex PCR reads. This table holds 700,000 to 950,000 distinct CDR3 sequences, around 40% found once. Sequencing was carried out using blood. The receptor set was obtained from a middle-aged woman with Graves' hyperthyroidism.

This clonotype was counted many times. The CDR3 DNA sequence: TGTGCCAGCAGCCCCGGACAGGGATTAGGAGAGACCCAGTACTTC. The encoded protein is CASSPGQGLGETQYF. The chain recombines TRBV7-9 with TRBJ2-5; 8 bases align to TRBD1. V shed 5 bases, J shed 4 bases, and the junction held 9 bases outside the gene matches. The CDR3 has 15 amino acids. Germline loops: CDR1 SEHNR, CDR2 FQNEAQ (reference sequence).

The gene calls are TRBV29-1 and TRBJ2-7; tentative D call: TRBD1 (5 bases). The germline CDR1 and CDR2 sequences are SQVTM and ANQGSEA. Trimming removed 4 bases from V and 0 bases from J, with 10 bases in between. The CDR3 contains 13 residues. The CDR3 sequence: CSVVRGSSYEQYF. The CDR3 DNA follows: TGCAGCGTTGTAAGGGGAAGCTCCTACGAGCAGTACTTC.

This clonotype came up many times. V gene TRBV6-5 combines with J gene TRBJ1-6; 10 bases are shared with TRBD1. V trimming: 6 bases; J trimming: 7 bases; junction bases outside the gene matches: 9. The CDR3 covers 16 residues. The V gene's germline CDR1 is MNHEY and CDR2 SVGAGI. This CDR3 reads CASSKTGGAENSPLHF. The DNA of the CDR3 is TGTGCCAGCAGCAAGACAGGGGGCGCGGAGAATTCACCCCTCCACTTT.

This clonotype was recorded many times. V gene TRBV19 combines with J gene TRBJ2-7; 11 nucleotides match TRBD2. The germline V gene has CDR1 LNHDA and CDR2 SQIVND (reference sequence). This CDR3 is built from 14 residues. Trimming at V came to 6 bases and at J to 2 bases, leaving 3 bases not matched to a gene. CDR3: CASRMTSGAYEQYF. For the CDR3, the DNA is TGTGCCAGTAGGATGACTAGCGGGGCCTACGAGCAGTACTTC.

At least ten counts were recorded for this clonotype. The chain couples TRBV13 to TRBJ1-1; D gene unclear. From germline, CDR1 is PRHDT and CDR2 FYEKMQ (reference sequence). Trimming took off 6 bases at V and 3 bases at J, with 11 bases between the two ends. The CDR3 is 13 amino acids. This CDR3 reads CASRNRIYTEAFF. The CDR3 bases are TGTGCCAGCAGAAATCGTATTTACACTGAAGCTTTCTTT.

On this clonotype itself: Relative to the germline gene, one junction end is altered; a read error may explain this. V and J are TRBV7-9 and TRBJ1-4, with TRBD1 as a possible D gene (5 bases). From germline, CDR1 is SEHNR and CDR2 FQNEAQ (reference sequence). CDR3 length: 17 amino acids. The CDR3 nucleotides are TGTGCCAGCAGCTCGCCGCCCAGGGAACCAACTAATGAAAAACTGCTTTTT. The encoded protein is CASSSPPREPTNEKLLF. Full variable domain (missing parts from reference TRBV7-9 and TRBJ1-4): DTGVSQNPRHKITKRGQNVTFRCDPISEHNRLYWYRQTLGQGPEFLTYFQNEAQLEKSRLLSDRFSAERPKGSFSTLEIQRTEQGDSAMYLCASSSPPREPTNEKLLFGSGTQLSVL.

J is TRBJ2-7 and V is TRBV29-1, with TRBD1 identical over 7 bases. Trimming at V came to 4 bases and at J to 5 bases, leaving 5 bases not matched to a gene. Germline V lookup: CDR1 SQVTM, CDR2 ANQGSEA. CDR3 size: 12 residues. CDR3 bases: TGCAGCGTTGTAAAGGGGGCCCACGAGCAGTACTTC. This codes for CSVVKGAHEQYF.

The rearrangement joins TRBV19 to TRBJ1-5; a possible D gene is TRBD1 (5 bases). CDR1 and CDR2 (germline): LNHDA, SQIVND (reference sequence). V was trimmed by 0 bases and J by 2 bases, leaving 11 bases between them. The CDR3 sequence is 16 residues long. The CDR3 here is CASSIDGRGRNQPQHF. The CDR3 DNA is TGTGCCAGTAGTATAGATGGAAGGGGCCGCAATCAGCCCCAGCATTTT.

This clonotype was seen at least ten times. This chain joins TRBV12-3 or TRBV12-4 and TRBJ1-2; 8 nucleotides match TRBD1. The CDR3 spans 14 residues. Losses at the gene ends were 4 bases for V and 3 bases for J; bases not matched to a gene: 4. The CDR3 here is CASSWTGSYYGYTF. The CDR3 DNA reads TGTGCCAGCAGTTGGACAGGGTCCTACTATGGCTACACCTTC.

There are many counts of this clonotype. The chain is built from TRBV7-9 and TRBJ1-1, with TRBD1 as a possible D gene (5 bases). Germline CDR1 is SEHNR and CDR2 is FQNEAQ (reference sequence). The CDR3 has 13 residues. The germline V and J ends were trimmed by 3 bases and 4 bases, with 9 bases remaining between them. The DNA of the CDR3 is TGTGCCAGCAGCTTGACAGTAACCACTGAAGCTTTCTTT. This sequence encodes CASSLTVTTEAFF.

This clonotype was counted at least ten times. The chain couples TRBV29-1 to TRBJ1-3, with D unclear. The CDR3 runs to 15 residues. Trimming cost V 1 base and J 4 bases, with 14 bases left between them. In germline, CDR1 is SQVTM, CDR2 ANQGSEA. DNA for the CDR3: TGCAGCGTTGAAGTGCGGGGAAGGAAGGGAAACACCATATATTTT. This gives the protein CSVEVRGRKGNTIYF.

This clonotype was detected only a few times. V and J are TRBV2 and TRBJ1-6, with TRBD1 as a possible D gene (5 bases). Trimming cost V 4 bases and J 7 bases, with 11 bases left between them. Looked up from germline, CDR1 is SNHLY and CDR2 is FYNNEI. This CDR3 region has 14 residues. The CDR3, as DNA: TGTGCCAGCAGTGGGGGGGTCTGGAATTCACCCCTCCACTTT. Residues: CASSGGVWNSPLHF.

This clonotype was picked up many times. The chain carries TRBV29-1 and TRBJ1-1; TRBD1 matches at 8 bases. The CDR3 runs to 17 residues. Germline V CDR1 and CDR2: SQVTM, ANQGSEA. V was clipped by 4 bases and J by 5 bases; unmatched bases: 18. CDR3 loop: CSVVPTGSRGLWTEAFF. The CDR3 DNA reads TGCAGCGTTGTTCCCACGGGGTCCAGGGGGCTATGGACTGAAGCTTTCTTT.

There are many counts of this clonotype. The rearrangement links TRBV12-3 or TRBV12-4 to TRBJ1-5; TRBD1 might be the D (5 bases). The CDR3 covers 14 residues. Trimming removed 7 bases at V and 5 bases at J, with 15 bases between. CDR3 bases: TGTGCCAGCACTCGGGACGGTGAACATCAGCCCCAGCATTTT. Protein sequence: CASTRDGEHQPQHF.

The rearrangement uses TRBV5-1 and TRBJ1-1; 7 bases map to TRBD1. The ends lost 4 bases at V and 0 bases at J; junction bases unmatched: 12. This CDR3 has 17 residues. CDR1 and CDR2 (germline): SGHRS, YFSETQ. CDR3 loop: CASSPRGTGVMNTEAFF. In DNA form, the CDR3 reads TGCGCCAGCAGCCCTCGAGGCACAGGGGTGATGAACACTGAAGCTTTCTTT. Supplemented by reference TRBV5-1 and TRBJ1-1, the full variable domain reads KAGVTQTPRYLIKTRGQQVTLSCSPISGHRSVSWYQQTPGQGLQFLFEYFSETQRNKGNFPGRFSGRQFSNSRSEMNVSTLELGDSALYLCASSPRGTGVMNTEAFFGQGTRLTVV.

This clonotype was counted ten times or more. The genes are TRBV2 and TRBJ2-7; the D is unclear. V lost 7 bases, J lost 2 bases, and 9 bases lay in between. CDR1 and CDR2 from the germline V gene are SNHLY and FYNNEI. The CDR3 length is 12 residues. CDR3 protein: CASKRQTYEQYF. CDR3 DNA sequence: TGTGCCAGCAAGAGGCAGACCTACGAGCAGTACTTC.

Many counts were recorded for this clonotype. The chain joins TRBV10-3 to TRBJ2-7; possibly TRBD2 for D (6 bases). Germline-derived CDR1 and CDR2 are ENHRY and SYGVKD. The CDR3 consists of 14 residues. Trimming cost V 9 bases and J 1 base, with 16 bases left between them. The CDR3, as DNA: TGTGCCATACGGGCGCCGGGGGAATCCTACGAGCAGTACTTC. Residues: CAIRAPGESYEQYF.

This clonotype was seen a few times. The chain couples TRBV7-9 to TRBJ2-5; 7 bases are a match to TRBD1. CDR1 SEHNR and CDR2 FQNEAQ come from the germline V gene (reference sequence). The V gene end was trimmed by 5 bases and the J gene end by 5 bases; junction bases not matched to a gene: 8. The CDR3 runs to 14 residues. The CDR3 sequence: CASSGPGGVETQYF. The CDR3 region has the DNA TGTGCCAGCAGCGGGCCAGGGGGTGTGGAGACCCAGTACTTC. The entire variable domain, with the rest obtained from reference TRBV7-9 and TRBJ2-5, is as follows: DTGVSQNPRHKITKRGQNVTFRCDPISEHNRLYWYRQTLGQGPEFLTYFQNEAQLEKSRLLSDRFSAERPKGSFSTLEIQRTEQGDSAMYLCASSGPGGVETQYFGPGTRLLVL.

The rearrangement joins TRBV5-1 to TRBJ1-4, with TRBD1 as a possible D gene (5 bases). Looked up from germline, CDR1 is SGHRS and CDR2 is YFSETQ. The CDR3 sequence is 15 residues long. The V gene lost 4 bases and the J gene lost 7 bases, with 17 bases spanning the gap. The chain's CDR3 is CASSPTRGGGEKLFF. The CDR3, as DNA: TGCGCCAGCAGCCCTACCCGGGGGGGAGGTGAAAAACTGTTTTTT.

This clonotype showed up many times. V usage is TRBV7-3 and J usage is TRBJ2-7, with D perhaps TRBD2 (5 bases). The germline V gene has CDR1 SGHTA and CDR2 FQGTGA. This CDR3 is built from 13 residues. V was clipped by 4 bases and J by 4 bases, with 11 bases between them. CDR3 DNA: TGTGCCAGCAGCTATGTTCGGGGATACGAGCAGTACTTC. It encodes CASSYVRGYEQYF.

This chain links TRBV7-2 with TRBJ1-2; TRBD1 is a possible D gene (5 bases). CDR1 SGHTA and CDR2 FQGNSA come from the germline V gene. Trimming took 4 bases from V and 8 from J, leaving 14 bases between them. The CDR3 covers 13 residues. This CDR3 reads CASSSRQIIGYTF. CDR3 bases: TGTGCCAGCAGCTCCCGACAGATAATCGGCTACACCTTC. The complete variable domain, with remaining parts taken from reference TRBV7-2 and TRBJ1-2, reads GAGVSQSPSNKVTEKGKDVELRCDPISGHTALYWYRQSLGQGLEFLIYFQGNSAPDKSGLPSDRFSAERTGGSVSTLTIQRTQQEDSAVYLCASSSRQIIGYTFGSGTRLTVV.

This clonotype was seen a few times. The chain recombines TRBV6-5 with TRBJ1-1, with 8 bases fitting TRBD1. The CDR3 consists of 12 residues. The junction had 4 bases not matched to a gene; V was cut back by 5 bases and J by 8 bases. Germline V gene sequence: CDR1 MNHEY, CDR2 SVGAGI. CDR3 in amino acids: CASSTGGLEAFF. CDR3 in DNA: TGTGCCAGCAGTACAGGGGGTCTCGAAGCTTTCTTT.

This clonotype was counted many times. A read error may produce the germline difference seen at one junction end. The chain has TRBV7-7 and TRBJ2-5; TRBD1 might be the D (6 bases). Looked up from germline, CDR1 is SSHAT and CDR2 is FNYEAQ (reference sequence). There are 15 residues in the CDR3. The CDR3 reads CASSSSRDKGETQYF. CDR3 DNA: TGTGCTAGCAGCTCCTCCCGGGACAAAGGGGAGACCCAGTACTTC.

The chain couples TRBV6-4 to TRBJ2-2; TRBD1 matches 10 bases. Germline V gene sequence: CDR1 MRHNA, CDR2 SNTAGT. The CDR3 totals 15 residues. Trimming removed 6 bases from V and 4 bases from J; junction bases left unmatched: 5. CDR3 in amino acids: CASSRQGAGTGELFF. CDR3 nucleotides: TGTGCCAGCAGCAGACAGGGGGCAGGCACCGGGGAGCTGTTTTTT.

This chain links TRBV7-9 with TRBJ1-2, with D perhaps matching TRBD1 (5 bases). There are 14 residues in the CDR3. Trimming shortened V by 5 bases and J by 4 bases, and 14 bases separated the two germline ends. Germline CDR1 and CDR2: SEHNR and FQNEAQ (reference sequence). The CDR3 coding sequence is TGTGCCAGCAGCCGCTTAGGGGTAGGCTATGGCTACACCTTC. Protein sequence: CASSRLGVGYGYTF.

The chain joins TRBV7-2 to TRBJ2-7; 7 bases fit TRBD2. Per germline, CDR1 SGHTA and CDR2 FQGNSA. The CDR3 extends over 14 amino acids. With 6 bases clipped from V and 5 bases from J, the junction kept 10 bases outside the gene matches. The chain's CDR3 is CASRSIGRGDEQYF. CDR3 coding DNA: TGTGCCAGCAGATCGATAGGGAGGGGAGACGAGCAGTACTTC. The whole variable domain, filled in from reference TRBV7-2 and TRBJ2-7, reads GAGVSQSPSNKVTEKGKDVELRCDPISGHTALYWYRQSLGQGLEFLIYFQGNSAPDKSGLPSDRFSAERTGGSVSTLTIQRTQQEDSAVYLCASRSIGRGDEQYFGPGTRLTVT.

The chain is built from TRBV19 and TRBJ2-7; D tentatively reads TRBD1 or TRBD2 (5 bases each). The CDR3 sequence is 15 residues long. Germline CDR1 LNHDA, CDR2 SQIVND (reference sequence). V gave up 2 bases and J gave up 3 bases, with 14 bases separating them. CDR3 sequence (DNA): TGTGCCAGTAGTATAAAGGGGAGCACGGACTACGAGCAGTACTTC. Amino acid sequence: CASSIKGSTDYEQYF.

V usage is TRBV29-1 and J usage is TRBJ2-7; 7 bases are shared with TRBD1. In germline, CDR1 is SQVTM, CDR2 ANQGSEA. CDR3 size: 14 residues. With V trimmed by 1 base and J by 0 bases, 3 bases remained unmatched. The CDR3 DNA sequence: TGCAGCGTTGAAGGGGACAGTGACTCCTACGAGCAGTACTTC. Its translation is CSVEGDSDSYEQYF.

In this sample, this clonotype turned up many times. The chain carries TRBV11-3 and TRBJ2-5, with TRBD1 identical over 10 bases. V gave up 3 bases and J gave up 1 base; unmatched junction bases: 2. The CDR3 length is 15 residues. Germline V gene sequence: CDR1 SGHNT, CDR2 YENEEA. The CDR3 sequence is CASSLDRGIQETQYF. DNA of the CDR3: TGTGCCAGCAGCTTGGACAGGGGGATCCAAGAGACCCAGTACTTC.

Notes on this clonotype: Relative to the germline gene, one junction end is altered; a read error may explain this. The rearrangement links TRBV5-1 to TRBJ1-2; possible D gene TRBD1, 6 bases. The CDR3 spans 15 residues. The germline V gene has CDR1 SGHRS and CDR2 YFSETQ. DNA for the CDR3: TGTGCCAGCAGCATAACAGGGAACATTCCCTATGGCAACACCTTC. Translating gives CASSITGNIPYGNTF.

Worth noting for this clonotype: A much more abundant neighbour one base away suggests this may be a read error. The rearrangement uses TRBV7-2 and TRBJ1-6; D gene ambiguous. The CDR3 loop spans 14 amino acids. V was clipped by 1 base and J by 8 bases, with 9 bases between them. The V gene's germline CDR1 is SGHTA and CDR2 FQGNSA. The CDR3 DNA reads TGTGCCAGCAGCTTAGGCTGGGGAGATTCACCCCTCCACTTT. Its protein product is CASSLGWGDSPLHF.

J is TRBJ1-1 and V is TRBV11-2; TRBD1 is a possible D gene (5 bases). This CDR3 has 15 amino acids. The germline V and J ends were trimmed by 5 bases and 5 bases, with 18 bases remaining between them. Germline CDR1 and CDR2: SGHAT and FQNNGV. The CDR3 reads CASSVVVGRGTEAFF. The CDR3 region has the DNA TGTGCCAGCAGCGTGGTTGTGGGGCGGGGTACTGAAGCTTTCTTT.